This T cell receptor beta chain was captured in a study of blood T cell repertoires in COVID-19 (dated by TCRdb to about 2020). General notes on the study: Samples covering the acute and convalescent phases of COVID-19 were provided by collaborators in the United States, Italy and Spain. Deeply sampled blood TCRbeta repertoires from subjects exposed to, actively infected with, or recovered from COVID-19 were included in the dataset. Samples came from the ongoing ImmuneRACE study (first 160 participants) plus 1,254 subjects from 6 global collaborators. Sample metadata almost always included a de-identified subject ID, COVID-19 status, age in years and sex. The repertoires were released in a freely available public database meant as a resource for research on the immune response to SARS-CoV-2. HLA class I and class II types, where available, came from metadata supplied by the sample provider rather than from assay-based typing. The material from the prospective study consisted of cDNA or gDNA derived from T cells, B-cell-depleted T cells, or PBMCs. Study-wide conclusions, independent of this receptor: The quantity of clinical and demographic metadata differed by source and by participant and was supplied without curation.

The CDR3 has 17 amino acids, counting the end cysteine and phenylalanine. The entry retains the CDR3 DNA only, 51 bases that are in frame from base 1. Here V drops 5 bases and J drops 2 bases, and the junction holds 11 bases not matched to any gene. Per the germline V gene, SGHAT is the CDR1 and FQNNGV is the CDR2. Worth noting for this clone: Its antigen remains unidentified. Per-base quality was not reported, and no clone a single base away is much larger than it.

The immunoSEQ Assay, a bias-controlled multiplex PCR, was used to amplify TCRbeta CDR3 regions from genomic DNA. Concerning the study's data processing: Within the assay, amplification of reference gene primers was used to estimate how many nucleated cells each sample contained. To quantify the absolute abundance of each unique TCRbeta CDR3 rearrangement, sequence reads were collapsed and filtered. For each sample, productive Simpson clonality was calculated by taking the square root of Simpson's diversity index across productive rearrangements. TCRdb limited this immuneACCESS table to in-frame rearrangements with V and J called. A share of clones is missing; checked studies link under half to unresolved V genes, and the rest is unexplained. V, J and clone size were drawn from that table, and D and trimming were deduced from the DNA. The sample includes about 330,000 clones, with approximately 89% observed a single time. The top ten hold under 6% of the sample.

In the prospective study, participants were about 18 to 89 years old, resided in about two dozen geographic areas of the United States, and were enrolled through a virtual design. To assign participants to cohorts, the prospective study relied on clinical history that participants themselves reported in a screening survey and a study questionnaire. Recovered participants in ImmuneRACE Cohort 3 were defined as having two consecutive negative NP/OP PCR tests, clearance from a healthcare professional, or resolution of symptoms. Each participant in the prospective study had whole blood, serum and a nasopharyngeal or oropharyngeal swab collected by mobile phlebotomists. Prospective study participants could optionally give additional blood draws and questionnaires over an approximately two-month period. Before DNA extraction, prospective study blood samples were shipped either frozen or at room temperature.

The clonotype was recovered from a man aged 25-45 years who had recovered from COVID-19. Sequenced: PBMCs or T cells enriched from blood (not recorded which). The receptor chain draws on TRBV11-2 and TRBJ2-1; TRBD2 matches 8 bases in the middle. The CDR3 protein is CASSQFRTSRPYNEQFF. The nucleotide sequence is TGTGCCAGCAGCCAATTCAGGACTAGCCGCCCCTACAATGAGCAGTTCTTC.